This entry lists 27 T cell receptor beta chains sequenced from one sample in a study of human T cells and chemical hapten exposure. Sample time point: patch test 1, 2 weeks after DPC sensitization. The treatment is: therapeutic diphenylcyclopropenone sensitization with weekly scalp DPC. TCRdb fed the RACE reads into MiXCR, producing one record per CDR3 protein. This sample has 380,000 or so distinct CDR3 sequences, with about 4.4% found just once. The sample consisted of whole blood, taken in connection with sensitization to the hapten diphenylcyclopropenone (DPC). These receptors all come from a woman aged 50 to 65 with alopecia areata. Some clones in this sample may be carry-over from other donors' samples.

There are many counts of this clonotype. The chain is built from TRBV29-1 and TRBJ1-1; D remains unclear. V shed 1 base and J shed 10 bases, with 1 base lying between them. The CDR3 covers 8 residues. The V gene's germline CDR1 is SQVTM and CDR2 ANQGSEA. The CDR3 region is CSVEGAFF. CDR3 nucleotides: TGCAGCGTTGAAGGAGCTTTCTTT.

This chain joins TRBV28 and TRBJ2-1, with unresolved D. Trimming left V 5 bases short and J 0 bases short, with 11 bases between. The CDR3 is 15 residues long. Per the germline V gene, CDR1 is MDHEN and CDR2 is SYDVKM. The CDR3 loop is CASSRRPDSYNEQFF. In DNA form, the CDR3 reads TGTGCCAGCAGTCGCCGGCCCGACTCCTACAATGAGCAGTTCTTC.

This clonotype was counted a few times. The rearrangement joins TRBV7-3 to TRBJ1-1, with a tentative D call TRBD1 (5 bases). This CDR3 is 14 amino acids long. Germline lookup yields CDR1 SGHTA and CDR2 FQGTGA. V shed 5 bases and J shed 2 bases, with 12 bases lying between them. CDR3 loop: CASSASTANTEAFF. The CDR3 coding sequence is TGTGCCAGCAGCGCCTCGACAGCAAACACTGAAGCTTTCTTT.

This clonotype has a count of ten or more. The chain carries TRBV6-5 and TRBJ2-2; 10 bases match TRBD2. With 6 bases clipped from V and 4 bases from J, the junction kept 2 bases outside the gene matches. This CDR3 comprises 14 residues. Per the germline V gene, CDR1 is MNHEY and CDR2 is SVGAGI. CDR3 sequence: CASRGLAPTGELFF. CDR3 in DNA: TGTGCCAGCAGGGGACTAGCGCCCACCGGGGAGCTGTTTTTT.

The gene calls are TRBV7-9 and TRBJ2-7, with D unclear. This CDR3 is built from 12 residues. The V end lost 1 base, the J end lost 3 bases, and 4 bases lay between the germline ends. The V gene's germline CDR1 is SEHNR and CDR2 FQNEAQ (reference sequence). The DNA of the CDR3 is TGTGCCAGCAGCTTAGTGATCTACGAGCAGTACTTC. Residues: CASSLVIYEQYF.

V usage is TRBV7-9 and J usage is TRBJ2-7; tentatively, D is TRBD2 (5 bases). CDR1 and CDR2 from the germline V gene are SEHNR and FQNEAQ (reference sequence). This CDR3 contains 15 residues. With 4 bases removed from V and 3 bases from J, the gap between germline ends came to 16 bases. The CDR3 loop is CASSYRDEGFYEQYF. The CDR3 DNA sequence: TGTGCCAGCAGCTACCGTGATGAGGGTTTCTACGAGCAGTACTTC.

The sample holds many counts of this clonotype. The junction differs from germline at one of its ends, possibly a read error. The chain couples TRBV10-2 to TRBJ2-2; the D gene is possibly TRBD2 (6 bases). Germline lookup yields CDR1 WSHSY and CDR2 SAAADI. This CDR3 comprises 14 residues. CDR3 in DNA: TGCGCCAGCAGGGGAGGCGGGAACTCCGGGGAGCTGTTTTTT. This codes for CASRGGGNSGELFF.

This clonotype was seen a handful of times. This rearrangement joins TRBV5-6 to TRBJ2-3; a weak D match, TRBD1 (5 bases). Germline V lookup: CDR1 SGHDT, CDR2 YYEEEE. The CDR3 extends over 14 amino acids. Trimming left V 5 bases short and J 1 base short, with 11 bases between. The CDR3, as DNA: TGTGCCAGCAGTACAGGACGAGGCACAGATACGCAGTATTTT. Translation gives CASSTGRGTDTQYF. Drawing the rest from reference TRBV5-6 and TRBJ2-3, the complete variable domain is DAGVTQSPTHLIKTRGQQVTLRCSPKSGHDTVSWYQQALGQGPQFIFQYYEEEERQRGNFPDRFSGHQFPNYSSELNVNALLLGDSALYLCASSTGRGTDTQYFGPGTRLTVL.

The rearrangement links TRBV28 to TRBJ2-2; no clear D gene. Trimming pared 3 bases from V and 5 bases from J, leaving 13 bases between. Germline CDR1 and CDR2: MDHEN and SYDVKM. The CDR3 totals 15 residues. The CDR3 here is CASSFDRFGTGELFF. The CDR3 DNA reads as TGTGCCAGCAGTTTCGATAGATTTGGGACCGGGGAGCTGTTTTTT. The variable domain in full, with the rest retrieved from reference TRBV28 and TRBJ2-2, is DVKVTQSSRYLVKRTGEKVFLECVQDMDHENMFWYRQDPGLGLRLIYFSYDVKMKEKGDIPEGYSVSREKKERFSLILESASTNQTSMYLCASSFDRFGTGELFFGEGSRLTVL.

In its sample, this clonotype was seen many times. V usage is TRBV6-2 or TRBV6-3 and J usage is TRBJ2-1; D might be TRBD1 or TRBD2, each matching 5 bases. V lost 0 bases and J lost 4, with 13 bases in between. This CDR3 is built from 16 residues. Germline V gene sequence: CDR1 MNHEY, CDR2 SVGEGT. CDR3 region: CASSYSILRGYNEQFF. CDR3 bases: TGTGCCAGCAGTTACTCGATATTGAGGGGTTACAATGAGCAGTTCTTC.

This clonotype was detected many times. The chain carries TRBV29-1 and TRBJ2-5, with a possible D match to TRBD1 (5 bases). Per the germline V gene, CDR1 is SQVTM and CDR2 is ANQGSEA. V was pared by 5 bases and J by 2 bases, with 15 bases between. The CDR3 runs to 14 residues. This chain's CDR3 is CSVPDKILQETQYF. In DNA, the CDR3 is TGCAGCGTTCCGGACAAAATCCTTCAAGAGACCCAGTACTTC.

This clonotype was observed many times. V and J are TRBV7-2 and TRBJ1-2; no clear D gene. V lost 1 base, J lost 5 bases, and 14 bases lay in between. The CDR3 contains 15 residues. From germline, CDR1 is SGHTA and CDR2 FQGNSA. The CDR3 protein is CASSLDSRERYGYTF. As DNA, the CDR3 is TGTGCCAGCAGCTTAGACTCCAGAGAAAGATATGGCTACACCTTC. Filled out from reference TRBV7-2 and TRBJ1-2, the complete variable domain reads GAGVSQSPSNKVTEKGKDVELRCDPISGHTALYWYRQSLGQGLEFLIYFQGNSAPDKSGLPSDRFSAERTGGSVSTLTIQRTQQEDSAVYLCASSLDSRERYGYTFGSGTRLTVV.

This clonotype was seen ten or more times. The J gene is TRBJ2-1, the V gene TRBV4-1; 8 nucleotides align to TRBD2. Germline loops: CDR1 MGHRA, CDR2 YSYEKL. J was trimmed by 8 bases and V by 4 bases; bases with no gene match: 10. The CDR3 has 15 residues. In DNA form, the CDR3 reads TGCGCCAGCAGCCGAATCAGGGGAGCGGGAGATGAGCAGTTCTTC. Encoded protein: CASSRIRGAGDEQFF.

The table lists this clonotype with many counts. V gene TRBV5-1 combines with J gene TRBJ1-1; D is unclear. This CDR3 is built from 14 residues. V dropped 0 bases and J dropped 4 bases, with 10 bases sitting between them. Germline CDR1 is SGHRS and CDR2 is YFSETQ. This CDR3 reads CASSLVGGSTEAFF. The CDR3 DNA follows: TGCGCCAGCAGCTTGGTTGGAGGAAGCACTGAAGCTTTCTTT.

This clonotype was seen many times. The CDR3 is CASKLAGNPYGYTF. The CDR3 coding sequence is TGTGCCAGCAAACTGGCAGGGAACCCTTATGGCTACACCTTC. The chain couples TRBV27 to TRBJ1-2; D might be TRBD1 (5 bases). V was shortened by 7 bases and J by 5 bases, with 17 bases between the two germline ends. The CDR3 covers 14 residues. CDR1 is MNHEY and CDR2 is SMNVEV in the germline V gene (reference sequence).

There are many counts of this clonotype. The V and J genes are TRBV6-5 and TRBJ1-5, with TRBD1 identical over 10 bases. The germline V gene encodes CDR1 MNHEY and CDR2 SVGAGI. With 6 bases clipped from V and 6 bases from J, the junction kept 8 bases outside the gene matches. This CDR3 has 15 amino acids. Here the CDR3 DNA reads TGTGCCAGCAGCCCCATGGGACAGGGGAGTCAGCCCCAGCATTTT. Its translation is CASSPMGQGSQPQHF.

This clonotype was found a few times. One end of the junction is discordant with germline, which a read error may explain. The chain links TRBV28 to TRBJ2-7; the D is unclear. The CDR3 runs to 13 residues. Germline V lookup: CDR1 MDHEN, CDR2 SYDVKM. This CDR3 reads CASSTMSPLAAGF. The CDR3 nucleotides read TGTGCCAGTTCCACGATGAGTCCCCTGGCCGCAGGCTTC.

This clonotype was counted between two and nine times. The gene calls are TRBV10-3 and TRBJ1-2; TRBD1 aligns across 8 bases. Trimming cost V 2 bases and J 5 bases; bases outside gene matches: 13. This CDR3 region has 17 residues. In germline, CDR1 is ENHRY, CDR2 SYGVKD. CDR3 region: CAISEPLDQGAGYGYTF. CDR3 in DNA: TGTGCCATCAGTGAGCCTTTGGATCAGGGGGCGGGGTATGGCTACACCTTC.

Many counts were recorded for this clonotype. V gene TRBV18 combines with J gene TRBJ1-2; D perhaps matches TRBD1 (5 bases). The germline V gene has CDR1 KGHSH and CDR2 LQKENI. V gave up 3 bases and J gave up 3 bases, with 14 bases separating them. The CDR3 sequence is 15 residues long. CDR3 coding DNA: TGTGCCAGCTCACCGGGACCCGAAGTGGACTATGGCTACACCTTC. Amino acids: CASSPGPEVDYGYTF.

This clonotype was seen repeatedly, ten times or more. V usage is TRBV18 and J usage is TRBJ2-6, with D possibly matching TRBD1 (5 bases). Trimming removed 0 bases from V and 1 base from J, with 7 bases in between. The germline gives CDR1 KGHSH, CDR2 LQKENI. The CDR3 has 16 amino acids. CDR3 nucleotides: TGTGCCAGCTCACCACCAAAGGGGTCTGGGGCCAACGTCCTGACTTTC. It translates to CASSPPKGSGANVLTF.

This clonotype was detected ten times or more. The chain employs TRBV25-1 and TRBJ2-7; 9 bases match TRBD1. The J segment lost 7 bases and the V segment lost 4 bases, leaving 5 bases of the junction unmatched. This CDR3 is built from 13 residues. Germline loops: CDR1 MGHDK, CDR2 SYGVNS. CDR3 sequence: CASSGDRGWEQYF. The CDR3 region has the DNA TGTGCCAGCAGTGGCGACAGGGGGTGGGAGCAGTACTTC.

This clonotype has a count of ten or more. The rearrangement joins TRBV7-8 to TRBJ2-5, with 12 positions matching TRBD2. CDR3 length: 15 amino acids. Germline assignment: CDR1 SGHVS and CDR2 FQNEAQ. The V segment lost 5 bases and the J segment 1 base; nucleotides outside the gene matches: 2. As DNA, the CDR3 is TGTGCCAGCAGCCGACTAGCGGGGGCCCAAGAGACCCAGTACTTC. This gives the protein CASSRLAGAQETQYF.

This clonotype was counted at least ten times. CDR3 in DNA: TGCAGTCTCGAGAGAGAACCCCATAGCAATCAGCCCCAGCATTTT. Amino acid sequence: CSLEREPHSNQPQHF. This rearrangement joins TRBV29-1 to TRBJ1-5; D gene unclear. The CDR3 runs to 15 residues. The germline CDR1 and CDR2 sequences are SQVTM and ANQGSEA.

This chain joins TRBV5-1 and TRBJ2-3; D not resolved. Trimming removed 0 bases from V and 5 bases from J, with 13 bases in between. The germline gives CDR1 SGHRS, CDR2 YFSETQ. The CDR3 extends over 15 amino acids. The DNA of the CDR3 is TGCGCCAGCAGCTTGGGGGCGGATAAGGGAGATACGCAGTATTTT. It codes for CASSLGADKGDTQYF.

Worth noting for this clonotype: Given a much more abundant clone one base away, this may be a read error. The J gene is TRBJ1-1, the V gene TRBV29-1; TRBD1 is a possible D gene (6 bases). The V gene lost 1 base and the J gene lost 4 bases, with 19 bases spanning the gap. The germline V gene encodes CDR1 SQVTM and CDR2 ANQGSEA. CDR3 length: 16 amino acids. The DNA for the CDR3 is TGCAGCGTTGAAGCACTGGGACATGGGTTGGGCACTGAAGCTTTCTTT. Translated, it gives CSVEALGHGLGTEAFF.

This clonotype has a handful of counts. The CDR3 bases are TGTGCCAGCAGTTTACGGACTAGAGAGACCCAGTACTTC. As protein: CASSLRTRETQYF. This chain joins TRBV12-3 or TRBV12-4 and TRBJ2-5, with 7 bases aligning to TRBD2. This CDR3 comprises 13 residues. The junction had 1 base not matched to a gene; V was cut back by 2 bases and J by 4 bases.

This clonotype was counted many times. The DNA of the CDR3 is TGCAGTGCTAGAGATGGAAGCGGGGCGGATACGCAGTATTTT. This encodes CSARDGSGADTQYF. This chain joins TRBV20-1 and TRBJ2-3, with 7 bases aligning to TRBD2. With V trimmed by 0 bases and J by 6 bases, 6 bases remained unmatched. In germline, CDR1 is DFQATT, CDR2 SNEGSKA (reference sequence). The CDR3 is 14 amino acids.